This is a list of T cell receptor beta chains from one sample in a study of human T cells and chemical hapten exposure. MiXCR, applied by TCRdb to the RACE reads, yields one record per CDR3 protein. The sample lists tens of thousands of distinct CDR3 sequences; approximately 9.4% were seen once. The sequencing here drew on whole blood, taken in connection with sensitization to the hapten diphenylcyclopropenone (DPC). These receptors all come from a middle-aged woman with alopecia areata. Some clones in this sample may be carry-over from other donors' samples. The CDR3 runs from the conserved cysteine through the conserved F or W. The D gene is left open where the match is weak. A row's size may be missing; if present it is once, few, many or a size class.

D gene | J gene | V gene | clone size | CDR3 DNA | CDR3 protein
NA | TRBJ1-1 | TRBV19 | NA | TGTGCCAGTAGTATAAGCCGGGGAAGACTGGCTGAAGCTTTCTTT | CASSISRGRLAEAFF
NA | TRBJ2-3 | TRBV10-3 | NA | TGTGCCATCAGTGTTTCAGGGGGGGACACAGATACGCAGTATTTT | CAISVSGGDTDTQYF
NA | TRBJ2-6 | TRBV28 | few | TGTGCCACCACACGTGGCGGGAACTCTGGGGCCAACGTCCTGACTTTC | CATTRGGNSGANVLTF
TRBD2 | TRBJ2-4 | TRBV6-5 | many | TGTGCCAGCAGCGGGGGGGCCAAAAACATTCAGTACTTC | CASSGGAKNIQYF
NA | TRBJ1-5 | TRBV29-1 | NA | TGCAGCGTTGAGGGAAGCAATCAGCCCCAGCATTTT | CSVEGSNQPQHF
NA | TRBJ1-1 | TRBV6-5 | many | TGTGCCAGCAGTTACAGGGAGGGCGGTGTACCTGAAGCTTTCTTT | CASSYREGGVPEAFF
TRBD2 | TRBJ2-2 | TRBV6-1 | many | TGTGCCAGCAGTGTAGGCGGGACTATGGGCGGGGAGCTGTTTTTT | CASSVGGTMGGELFF
TRBD1 | TRBJ1-3 | TRBV7-8 | few | TGTGCCAGCAGCCCACAGGGGAACACCATATATTTT | CASSPQGNTIYF
TRBD2 | TRBJ2-4 | TRBV28 | many | TGTGCCAGCAGTCCCGGGGGGGCGCTAGCCAAAAACATTCAGTACTTC | CASSPGGALAKNIQYF
TRBD1 | TRBJ2-1 | TRBV29-1 | NA | TGCAGCGCCAAAAGGACAGGGGGGTATGAGCAGTTCTTC | CSAKRTGGYEQFF
NA | TRBJ1-2 | TRBV7-8 | many | TGTGCCAGCAGCTTAGGACGACGGACCTATGGCTACACCTTC | CASSLGRRTYGYTF
NA | TRBJ1-1 | TRBV6-2/TRBV6-3 | NA | TGTGCCAGCAGTTACTCCACCTACAGACGGGAGGGAGGCACTGAAGCTTTCTTT | CASSYSTYRREGGTEAFF
NA | TRBJ2-1 | TRBV6-5 | many | TGTGCCAGCAGTTATCGGGCGGGGGCACCCTACAATGAGCAGTTCTTC | CASSYRAGAPYNEQFF
NA | TRBJ2-1 | TRBV7-9 | many | TGTGCCAGCAGCTTAAGATCTCCGGTCAATGAGCAGTTCTTC | CASSLRSPVNEQFF
NA | TRBJ1-1 | TRBV10-3 | many | TGTGCCACCTACCTACACCGGGACGGGAACACTGAAGCTTTCTTT | CATYLHRDGNTEAFF
NA | TRBJ2-2 | TRBV7-2 | few | TGTGCCAGCAGCCCAGCGTCGCGCTCCGGGGAGCTGTTTTTT | CASSPASRSGELFF